The 13 T cell receptor beta chains listed next were all sequenced from one sample in a study of cytomegalovirus exposure and HLA in healthy donors. PCR amplification relied on 60 Vbeta primers (plus 13 Jbeta primers). Profiling relied on immunoSEQ multiplex PCR, and the TCRdb table lists in-frame clones only, not all of them. The data show some 180,000 clones, with roughly 80% seen just once and about 3% held by the top ten. Input material: PBMCs. The receptors derive from a female donor in good health and CMV-seronegative.

This sequence joins TRBV4-3 and TRBJ2-5; 8 bases are a match to TRBD2. V was pared by 2 bases and J by 1 base, with 6 bases of the junction left unmatched. The germline V gene has CDR1 LGHNA and CDR2 YSLEER. The CDR3 loop spans 16 amino acids. The CDR3 DNA reads TGCGCCAGCAGCCAAATGCTAGCGGGTTTCCAAGAGACCCAGTACTTC. It encodes CASSQMLAGFQETQYF.

The rearrangement joins TRBV4-2 to TRBJ2-7, with TRBD1 matching 9 bases. Germline assignment: CDR1 LGHNA and CDR2 YNFKEQ. The CDR3 has 16 residues. Germline trimming cut 4 bases from V and 5 bases from J; bases unmatched to any gene: 12. CDR3 loop: CASSPSTGTGWNEQYF. The CDR3 DNA reads TGTGCCAGCAGCCCCAGTACCGGGACAGGGTGGAACGAGCAGTACTTC.

The chain uses TRBV6-1 and TRBJ2-2; 9 positions match TRBD1. The CDR3 length is 14 residues. Trimming at V came to 7 bases and at J to 3 bases, leaving 3 bases not matched to a gene. Germline V gene sequence: CDR1 MNHNS, CDR2 SASEGT. CDR3: CASKGTGHTGELFF. The DNA of the CDR3 is TGTGCCAGCAAGGGGACAGGGCACACCGGGGAGCTGTTTTTT.

This clone has more than one count but fewer than ten. This chain uses TRBV2 with TRBJ2-3; the match to TRBD2 covers 9 bases. The germline gives CDR1 SNHLY, CDR2 FYNNEI. The CDR3 consists of 16 residues. V dropped 4 bases and J dropped 4; count of bases not matched to a gene: 9. The DNA of the CDR3 is TGTGCCAGCAGTGGTCCCGGGACTAGCATTCCAGATACGCAGTATTTT. Translated: CASSGPGTSIPDTQYF. Complete variable domain (other parts from reference TRBV2 and TRBJ2-3): EPEVTQTPSHQVTQMGQEVILRCVPISNHLYFYWYRQILGQKVEFLVSFYNNEISEKSEIFDDQFSVERPDGSNFTLKIRSTKLEDSAMYFCASSGPGTSIPDTQYFGPGTRLTVL.

This chain joins TRBV6-1 and TRBJ1-1; D is possibly TRBD1 (5 bases). The germline gives CDR1 MNHNS, CDR2 SASEGT. This CDR3 comprises 13 residues. The V gene lost 2 bases and the J gene lost 2 bases, with 6 bases spanning the gap. The chain's CDR3 is CASSEQGNTEAFF. The CDR3 DNA reads TGTGCCAGCAGTGAACAGGGTAACACTGAAGCTTTCTTT.

This clone occurred a few times. The V call is TRBV2, the J call TRBJ2-3; 11 nucleotides line up with TRBD2. CDR1 and CDR2 from the germline V gene are SNHLY and FYNNEI. The CDR3 loop spans 17 amino acids. The ends lost 4 bases at V and 3 bases at J; junction bases unmatched: 9. CDR3 bases: TGTGCCAGCAGTGCACCGGGACTAGCGGTAATGACAGATACGCAGTATTTT. Translated: CASSAPGLAVMTDTQYF.

The J gene is TRBJ1-5, the V gene TRBV15; no reliable D call. The CDR3 consists of 17 residues. Germline V gene sequence: CDR1 LNHNV, CDR2 YYDKDF (reference sequence). Trimming pared 0 bases from V and 3 bases from J, leaving 15 bases between. The CDR3 nucleotides are TGTGCCACCAGCAGAGATAAAGCCGGTACGATCAATCAGCCCCAGCATTTT. Its translation is CATSRDKAGTINQPQHF.

The count of this clone is one. Other nucleotide sequences in the sample specify the same CDR3. The chain links TRBV28 to TRBJ2-7; weak D call: TRBD1 (6 bases). This CDR3 contains 16 residues. Deletions cut 3 bases from V and 7 bases from J, with 22 bases between. CDR1 and CDR2 from the germline V gene are MDHEN and SYDVKM. The CDR3 DNA is TGTGCCAGCAGTTTTAGGTACTGGTCAGGGGATGGGGAGCAGTACTTC. Protein sequence: CASSFRYWSGDGEQYF. The full variable domain, its missing parts supplied by reference TRBV28 and TRBJ2-7, is DVKVTQSSRYLVKRTGEKVFLECVQDMDHENMFWYRQDPGLGLRLIYFSYDVKMKEKGDIPEGYSVSREKKERFSLILESASTNQTSMYLCASSFRYWSGDGEQYFGPGTRLTVT.

This clone was seen a few times. The genes are TRBV4-3 and TRBJ2-7; 11 bases align to TRBD1. The CDR3 length is 15 residues. Trimming took 4 bases from V and 2 from J; bases not matched to a gene: 4. The V gene's germline CDR1 is LGHNA and CDR2 YSLEER. The CDR3 loop is CASSPGTGGTYEQYF. For the CDR3, the DNA is TGCGCCAGCAGCCCCGGGACAGGGGGAACCTACGAGCAGTACTTC.

The chain employs TRBV12-5 and TRBJ1-2; D perhaps matches TRBD1 (6 bases). Trimming left V 0 bases short and J 3 bases short, with 17 bases between. CDR3 size: 17 residues. The germline gives CDR1 LGHNT, CDR2 FRNRAP. This CDR3 is CASGLVQGRVYDYGYTF. The CDR3 DNA follows: TGTGCTAGTGGTTTGGTACAGGGCAGGGTTTATGACTATGGCTACACCTTC.

The rearrangement links TRBV27 to TRBJ1-3; D perhaps matches TRBD1 (6 bases). CDR1 is MNHEY, CDR2 SMNVEV, per germline (reference sequence). The CDR3 is made up of 14 amino acids. Trimming stripped 9 bases from V and 1 base from J, with 13 bases between. DNA of the CDR3: TGTGCCAGTTCCAGGGGACAATCTGGAAACACCATATATTTT. Its translation: CASSRGQSGNTIYF.

This chain links TRBV14 with TRBJ2-2, with 12 positions matching TRBD2. Germline V CDR1 and CDR2: SGHDN, FVKESK. V was clipped by 0 bases and J by 3 bases; unmatched bases: 5. The CDR3 has 18 amino acids. CDR3 nucleotide sequence: TGTGCCAGCAGCCAAGATATGGGACTAGCGGGCTACACCGGGGAGCTGTTTTTT. As protein: CASSQDMGLAGYTGELFF. Drawing the rest from reference TRBV14 and TRBJ2-2, the complete variable domain is EAGVTQFPSHSVIEKGQTVTLRCDPISGHDNLYWYRRVMGKEIKFLLHFVKESKQDESGMPNNRFLAERTGGTYSTLKVQPAELEDSGVYFCASSQDMGLAGYTGELFFGEGSRLTVL.

The chain recombines TRBV10-3 with TRBJ2-2, with TRBD2 matching over 8 bases. The CDR3 covers 15 residues. Trimming cost V 10 bases and J 6 bases; bases outside gene matches: 13. Germline V gene data show CDR1 as ENHRY and CDR2 as SYGVKD. The CDR3 sequence is CATQFSGSGAGELFF. In DNA, the CDR3 is TGTGCCACACAGTTCAGCGGGAGTGGGGCCGGGGAGCTGTTTTTT.